This T cell receptor beta chain appears in the sequencing data of a study of PD-L1 blockade in urothelial cancer. Study results and caveats: Each patient was represented by one FFPE tumor sample, obtained not right before treatment. Tumor-associated blood clones were expanded more by durable-benefit patients at 3 weeks.

Notes on this clone: Its cognate antigen is unknown.

CDR3 length equals 14 residues. The germline gives CDR1 LNHDA, CDR2 SQIVND (reference sequence). The V gene lost 7 bases and the J gene lost 2 bases, with 15 bases spanning the gap. Clones were read by immunoSEQ multiplex PCR, and TCRdb kept only the in-frame ones, dropping some. The repertoire consists of about 32,000 clones, with around 34% occurring once and the leading ten covering approximately 9%. This material consisted of tumor tissue, taken before atezolizumab (anti-PD-L1) treatment. The V and J genes are TRBV19 and TRBJ2-7; D is possibly TRBD1 (6 bases). The sequence was collected from a man aged 55 to 69 with urothelial cancer. The CDR3 DNA reads TGTGCCAGTACCGCTGGGGACATTGCCTACGAGCAGTACTTC. Its protein is CASTAGDIAYEQYF.